This section outlines one T cell receptor (beta chain) sequence together with its context. V shed 1 base and J shed 9 bases, with 6 bases lying between them. Germline V gene sequence: CDR1 DFQATT, CDR2 SNEGSKA (reference sequence). The CDR3 totals 10 residues. It was into CD45RA+ naive and CD45RA-negative memory subsets that the CD4+ cells were split. The data were taken from a study of shared clonotypes between healthy human individuals. Assay execution took place at the deep level. The authors distributed each subset's genomic DNA evenly over several immunoSEQ plates. Clones were read by immunoSEQ multiplex PCR, and TCRdb kept only the in-frame ones, dropping some. The sample has approximately 1,500,000 clones, 95% to 99% seen once.

The TCR comes from a man aged 30 to 39 in good health. The chain carries TRBV20-1 and TRBJ2-5, with D possibly being TRBD2 (5 bases). The sequencing sample was made of naive CD4+ T cells sorted from blood. The subset denotes: CD45RA+ positively selected. CDR3 residues: CSARGGAQYF. DNA for the CDR3: TGCAGTGCTAGAGGGGGAGCCCAGTACTTC.